The present entry profiles one T cell receptor beta chain with its context. TCRdb keeps only in-frame clones here, not all; method: immunoSEQ multiplex PCR. Here the sample spans about 600,000 clones, around 78% being singletons. This entry belongs to a study of shared clonotypes between healthy human individuals. CDR1 is SGDLS and CDR2 is YYNGEE in the germline V gene. The CDR3 spans 16 residues. The V end was cut by 0 bases, the J end by 0 bases, with 9 bases between. The study used approximately 92 million PBMCs per unsorted sample for genomic DNA. The receptor comes from a woman aged 40 to 50 in good health. Some clones in this sample may be carry-over from other donors' samples. The source material was PBMCs. The rearrangement links TRBV9 to TRBJ2-2; D remains ambiguous. CDR3 residues: CASSVGVRANTGELFF. CDR3 coding DNA: TGTGCCAGCAGCGTAGGAGTACGAGCGAACACCGGGGAGCTGTTTTTT.